This TCR beta chain was sequenced for a study of cytotoxic CD8 clonotypes in ibrutinib-treated CLL. Assay used: immunoSEQ multiplex PCR; TCRdb lists only in-frame clones, some missing. The sample carries around 150,000 clones, roughly 86% recorded once. Concerning this clone itself: Its antigen is unknown.

Study-level findings and limits: Baseline-level clonality went beyond age-matched healthy donors and moved in step with circulating CD8+ T-cell counts.

The CDR3 runs to 16 residues. Germline-derived CDR1 and CDR2 are LGHNA and YSLEER. Trimming stripped 2 bases from V and 5 bases from J, with 15 bases between. The receptor's source is a human donor with chronic lymphocytic leukemia. Material: PBMCs, obtained after 12 months of ibrutinib treatment. V usage is TRBV4-3 and J usage is TRBJ2-2; D gene ambiguous. CDR3 loop: CASSQQTATGTGELFF. CDR3 DNA sequence: TGCGCCAGCAGCCAACAAACAGCGACCGGGACCGGGGAGCTGTTTTTT.